This T cell receptor (beta chain) was observed in a study of blood T cell repertoires in COVID-19. Study context: The samples span acute and convalescent COVID-19 from the United States, Italy and Spain.

Original processing notes: Researchers report that nucleated cell counts were estimated from reference gene primer amplification. The data were produced by immunoSEQ multiplex PCR, yet TCRdb's version contains in-frame clones alone and is incomplete. The V and J calls and clone size are taken from that table; D and trimming were inferred from the DNA. The repertoire holds fewer than 500,000 clones, with more than 65% as singletons. Trimming shortened V by 1 base and J by 4 bases, and 10 bases separated the two germline ends. Germline lookup yields CDR1 MNHNS and CDR2 SASEGT. This CDR3 has 14 residues.

This chain connects TRBV6-1 to TRBJ1-2; D unresolved. The TCR comes from a human donor with acute or convalescent COVID-19. The donor label of this sample is uncertain. The sequenced sample was peripheral blood. The CDR3 loop reads CASSEVAAAYGYTF. Written as DNA, the CDR3 is TGTGCCAGCAGTGAAGTTGCGGCAGCCTATGGCTACACCTTC.